These 11 T cell receptor beta chains were sequenced from one sample in a study of blood T cell repertoires in COVID-19 (dated by TCRdb to between 2020 and 2021). Receptors were amplified or captured by the immunoSEQ multiplex PCR assay. TCRdb stores this immuneACCESS table with in-frame sequences only. Part of the clones is absent; in the studies checked, under half of the shortfall reflects unresolved V genes, and no reason is known for the rest. Across this sample there are about 300,000 clones, with 70% to 90% seen only once. The top ten clones comprise approximately 6% of the sample. Input material: PBMCs or T cells enriched from blood (not recorded which). Receptor source: a woman aged 25 to 39 who had recovered from COVID-19.

This clone was observed a single time. This CDR3 is CASSLGTRGFEQFF. The CDR3 region has the DNA TGTGCCAGCAGCTTAGGAACCCGGGGGTTCGAGCAGTTCTTC. The V call is TRBV11-2, the J call TRBJ2-1, with D perhaps TRBD2 (6 bases). Germline V CDR1 and CDR2: SGHAT, FQNNGV. V dropped 1 base and J dropped 10 bases, with 14 bases sitting between them. The CDR3 is 14 amino acids.

The J gene is TRBJ1-5, the V gene TRBV19; 7 nucleotides match TRBD1. Unmatched junction bases numbered 10, after V lost 8 bases and J lost 6 bases. The CDR3 spans 14 residues. Germline V gene lookup returns CDR1 LNHDA and CDR2 SQIVND (reference sequence). The CDR3 bases are TGTGCCAGTCACGGACAGGCGCCGGGTCAGCCCCAGCATTTT. Translating gives CASHGQAPGQPQHF.

V and J are TRBV11-3 and TRBJ2-1, with D maybe TRBD2 (5 bases). CDR3 size: 12 residues. The germline V gene has CDR1 SGHNT and CDR2 YENEEA. V lost 5 bases to trimming and J lost 9 bases, with 11 bases between them. The CDR3 DNA reads as TGTGCCAGCAGCCTGCGTGAGGGTGAGCAGTTCTTC. Amino acids: CASSLREGEQFF.

The rearrangement links TRBV9 to TRBJ1-1; TRBD1 aligns across 7 bases. This CDR3 region has 14 residues. Trimming took 4 bases from V and 3 from J; bases not matched to a gene: 6. Per the germline V gene, CDR1 is SGDLS and CDR2 is YYNGEE. CDR3 region: CASSSGGRDTEAFF. In DNA, the CDR3 is TGTGCCAGCAGCTCAGGGGGTCGAGACACTGAAGCTTTCTTT.

The chain combines TRBV11-2 with TRBJ1-2; D not resolved. CDR1 is SGHAT and CDR2 is FQNNGV in the germline V gene. CDR3 length: 14 residues. V was pared by 5 bases and J by 4 bases, with 14 bases between. The CDR3 coding sequence is TGTGCCAGCAGCCCGCCCGGGAGCCTCTATGGCTACACCTTC. This translates into CASSPPGSLYGYTF.

This clone was seen only a few times. V and J are TRBV30 and TRBJ2-1, with 7 bases lining up with TRBD2. The CDR3 covers 15 residues. Losses at the gene ends were 2 bases for V and 7 bases for J; bases not matched to a gene: 11. Germline CDR1 and CDR2: GTSNPN and SVGIG (reference sequence). CDR3: CAWSPPGGRLNEQFF. DNA of the CDR3: TGTGCCTGGAGTCCCCCCGGGGGGAGGTTGAATGAGCAGTTCTTC.

The rearrangement links TRBV7-3 to TRBJ2-1; the D is unclear. CDR3 length: 13 amino acids. Germline V CDR1 and CDR2: SGHTA, FQGTGA. Trimming cost V 5 bases and J 6 bases, with 11 bases left between them. The CDR3 DNA follows: TGTGCCAGCAGCCCCACGGTGCGCAATGAGCAGTTCTTC. Amino acid sequence: CASSPTVRNEQFF. The complete variable domain, with remaining parts taken from reference TRBV7-3 and TRBJ2-1, reads GAGVSQTPSNKVTEKGKYVELRCDPISGHTALYWYRQSLGQGPEFLIYFQGTGAADDSGLPNDRFFAVRPEGSVSTLKIQRTERGDSAVYLCASSPTVRNEQFFGPGTRLTVL.

The V gene is TRBV25-1, the J gene TRBJ1-6; TRBD1 might be the D (5 bases). Germline loops: CDR1 MGHDK, CDR2 SYGVNS. Trimming took off 6 bases at V and 0 bases at J, with 9 bases between the two ends. The CDR3 sequence is 15 residues long. Written as DNA, the CDR3 is TGTGCCAGCAGGAGGACAAGCTCCTATAATTCACCCCTCCACTTT. Encoded protein: CASRRTSSYNSPLHF.

The rearrangement joins TRBV2 to TRBJ2-5; TRBD2 matches 11 bases. V lost 5 bases to trimming and J lost 1 base; unmatched junction nucleotides: 3. The CDR3 loop spans 15 amino acids. CDR1 and CDR2 (germline): SNHLY, FYNNEI. The CDR3 coding sequence is TGTGCCAGCAGTTTGGGACTAGCGGCCCAAGAGACCCAGTACTTC. Its protein is CASSLGLAAQETQYF.

V and J are TRBV7-2 and TRBJ1-1; weak D call: TRBD1 (6 bases). This CDR3 contains 15 residues. Looked up from germline, CDR1 is SGHTA and CDR2 is FQGNSA. V gave up 5 bases and J gave up 5 bases, with 18 bases separating them. CDR3 sequence (DNA): TGTGCCAGCAGCCTCCTTTGGGGGCGAGGTACTGAAGCTTTCTTT. Its protein is CASSLLWGRGTEAFF.

This chain uses TRBV5-4 with TRBJ2-6; D perhaps matches TRBD1 (6 bases). Germline V gene lookup returns CDR1 SGHNT and CDR2 YYREEE (reference sequence). Trimming removed 2 bases at V and 1 base at J, with 10 bases between. CDR3 length equals 16 residues. This CDR3 is CASSFGQLSGANVLTF. CDR3 sequence (DNA): TGTGCCAGCAGCTTCGGACAGTTATCTGGGGCCAACGTCCTGACTTTC.